Reported below is one T cell receptor (beta chain). The CDR3 is made up of 16 amino acids. After removal of 3 bases from V and 5 bases from J, the junction contained 11 bases not matched to a gene. Per the germline V gene, CDR1 is MNHEY and CDR2 is SMNVEV (reference sequence). This record belongs to a study of cytomegalovirus exposure and HLA in healthy donors. Researchers ran the PCR with 60 Vbeta and 13 Jbeta primers. TCRdb's copy holds only in-frame clones and misses some; the assay was immunoSEQ multiplex PCR. The table has about 300,000 clones, approximately 90% seen once. Sequencing was carried out using PBMCs. The chain joins TRBV27 to TRBJ2-5; 8 positions agree with TRBD1. This TCR derives from a man in his forties or fifties in good health and CMV-seropositive. The CDR3 nucleotides are TGTGCCAGCAGTTTTGGACAGGGACGGTCGTGGGAGACCCAGTACTTC. This encodes CASSFGQGRSWETQYF.